This T cell receptor (beta chain) was observed in a study of early T cells in non-severe SARS-CoV-2 infection. Overall study: Chains were not paired, and sequencing was done on bulk RNA from unsorted whole blood. Study-wide findings and caveats: Matching against VDJdb likely underestimated virus-specific expansions, favoring anti-spike CD8.

Worth noting for this clonotype: Antigen unknown.

Individual cDNA molecules carried attached unique molecular identifiers. TCRdb used MiXCR to reprocess the 5' RACE reads, holding one entry per CDR3 protein. The sample includes roughly 57,000 distinct CDR3 sequences, less than 15% of them seen just once. The germline V gene encodes CDR1 DFQATT and CDR2 SNEGSKA (reference sequence). J gave up 4 bases and V 3 bases, and 5 bases lay outside the gene matches. The CDR3 loop spans 13 amino acids. This chain connects TRBV20-1 to TRBJ1-1, with 7 bases that match TRBD1. The sequence came from an adult who was a healthcare worker with PCR-confirmed SARS-CoV-2 infection or an uninfected control (not recorded which). The material sequenced was whole blood, taken at baseline. The CDR3: CSASDRVTTEAFF. CDR3 sequence (DNA): TGCAGTGCTAGCGACAGGGTAACCACTGAAGCTTTCTTT.